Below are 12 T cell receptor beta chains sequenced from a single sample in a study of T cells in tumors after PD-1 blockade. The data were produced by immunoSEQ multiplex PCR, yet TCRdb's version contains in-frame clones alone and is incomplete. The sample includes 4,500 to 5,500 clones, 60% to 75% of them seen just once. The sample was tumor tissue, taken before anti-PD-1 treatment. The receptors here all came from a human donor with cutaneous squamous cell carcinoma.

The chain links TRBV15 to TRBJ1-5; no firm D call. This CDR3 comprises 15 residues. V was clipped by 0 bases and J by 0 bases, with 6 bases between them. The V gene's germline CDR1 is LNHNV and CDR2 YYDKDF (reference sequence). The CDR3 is CATSRDLNSNQPQHF. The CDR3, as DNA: TGTGCCACCAGCAGAGATCTTAATAGCAATCAGCCCCAGCATTTT.

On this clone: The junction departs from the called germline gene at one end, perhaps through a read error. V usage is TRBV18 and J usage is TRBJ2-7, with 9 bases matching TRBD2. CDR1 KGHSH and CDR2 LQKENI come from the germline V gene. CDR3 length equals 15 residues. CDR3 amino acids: CASSPSGGSSYEQYF. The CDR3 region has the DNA TGTGCCAGCTCACCAAGCGGGGGGAGCTCCTACGAGCAGTATTTC.

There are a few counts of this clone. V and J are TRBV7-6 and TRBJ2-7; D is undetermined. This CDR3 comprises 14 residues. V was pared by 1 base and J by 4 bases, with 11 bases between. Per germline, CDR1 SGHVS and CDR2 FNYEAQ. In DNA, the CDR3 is TGTGCCAGCAGCTTAGGGGCTTCGAGGTACGAGCAGTACTTC. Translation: CASSLGASRYEQYF. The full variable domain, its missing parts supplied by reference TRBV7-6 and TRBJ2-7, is GAGVSQSPRYKVTKRGQDVALRCDPISGHVSLYWYRQALGQGPEFLTYFNYEAQQDKSGLPNDRFSAERPEGSISTLTIQRTEQRDSAMYRCASSLGASRYEQYFGPGTRLTVT.

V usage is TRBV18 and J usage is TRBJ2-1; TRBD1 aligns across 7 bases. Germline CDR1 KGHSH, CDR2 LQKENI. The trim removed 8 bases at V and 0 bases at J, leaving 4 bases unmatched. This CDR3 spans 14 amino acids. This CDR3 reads CASTGTASYNEQFF. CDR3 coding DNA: TGTGCCAGCACCGGGACAGCCTCCTACAATGAGCAGTTCTTC. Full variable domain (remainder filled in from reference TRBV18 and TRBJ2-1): NAGVMQNPRHLVRRRGQEARLRCSPMKGHSHVYWYRQLPEEGLKFMVYLQKENIIDESGMPKERFSAEFPKEGPSILRIQQVVRGDSAAYFCASTGTASYNEQFFGPGTRLTVL.

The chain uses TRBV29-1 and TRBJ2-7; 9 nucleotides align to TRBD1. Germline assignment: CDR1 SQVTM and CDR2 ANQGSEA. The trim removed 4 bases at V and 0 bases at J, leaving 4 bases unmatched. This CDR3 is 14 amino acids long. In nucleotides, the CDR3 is TGCAGCGTTGGCGGGACAGGGAGCTCCTACGAGCAGTACTTC. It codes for CSVGGTGSSYEQYF.

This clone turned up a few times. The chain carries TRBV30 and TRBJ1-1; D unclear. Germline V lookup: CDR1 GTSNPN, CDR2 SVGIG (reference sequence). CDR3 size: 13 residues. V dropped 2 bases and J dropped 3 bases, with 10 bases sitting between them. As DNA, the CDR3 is TGTGCCTGGAGTAGATACACCCACACTGAAGCTTTCTTT. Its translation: CAWSRYTHTEAFF.

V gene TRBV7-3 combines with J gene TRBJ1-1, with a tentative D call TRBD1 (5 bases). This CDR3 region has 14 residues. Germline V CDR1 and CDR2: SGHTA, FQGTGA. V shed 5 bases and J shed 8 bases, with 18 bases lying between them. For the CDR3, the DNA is TGTGCCAGCAGCCCTCACCCTAGGGACGGCGAAGCTTTCTTT. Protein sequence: CASSPHPRDGEAFF.

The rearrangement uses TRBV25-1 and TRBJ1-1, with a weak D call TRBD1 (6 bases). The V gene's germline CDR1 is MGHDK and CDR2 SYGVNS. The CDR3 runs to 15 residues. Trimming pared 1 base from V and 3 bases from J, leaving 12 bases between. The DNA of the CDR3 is TGTGCCAGCAGTGAATGGCGGGGGCTTGACACTGAAGCTTTCTTT. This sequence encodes CASSEWRGLDTEAFF.

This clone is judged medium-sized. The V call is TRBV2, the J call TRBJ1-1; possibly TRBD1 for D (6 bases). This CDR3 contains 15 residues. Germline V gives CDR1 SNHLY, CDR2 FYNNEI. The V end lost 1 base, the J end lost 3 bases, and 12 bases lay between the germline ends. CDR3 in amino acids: CASSEDPGVYTEAFF. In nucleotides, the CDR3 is TGTGCCAGCAGTGAAGATCCAGGGGTGTACACTGAAGCTTTCTTT.

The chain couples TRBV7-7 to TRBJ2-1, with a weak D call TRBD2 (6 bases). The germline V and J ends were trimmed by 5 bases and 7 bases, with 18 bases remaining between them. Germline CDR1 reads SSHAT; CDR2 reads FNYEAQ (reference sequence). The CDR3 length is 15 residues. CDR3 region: CASSQITGAGNEQFF. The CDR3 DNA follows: TGTGCCAGCAGCCAGATTACAGGTGCGGGGAATGAGCAGTTCTTC.

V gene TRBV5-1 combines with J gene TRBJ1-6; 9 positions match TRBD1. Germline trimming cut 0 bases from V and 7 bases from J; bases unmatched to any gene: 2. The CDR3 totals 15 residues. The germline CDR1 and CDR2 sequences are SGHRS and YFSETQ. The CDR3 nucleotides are TGCGCCAGCAGCTTGGACGGACAGGGGAATTCACCCCTCCACTTT. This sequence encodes CASSLDGQGNSPLHF. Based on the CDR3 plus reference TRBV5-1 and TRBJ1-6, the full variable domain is KAGVTQTPRYLIKTRGQQVTLSCSPISGHRSVSWYQQTPGQGLQFLFEYFSETQRNKGNFPGRFSGRQFSNSRSEMNVSTLELGDSALYLCASSLDGQGNSPLHFGNGTRLTVT.

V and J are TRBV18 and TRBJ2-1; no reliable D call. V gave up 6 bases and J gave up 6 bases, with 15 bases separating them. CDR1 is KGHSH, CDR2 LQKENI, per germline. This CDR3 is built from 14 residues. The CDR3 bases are TGTGCCAGCTCCCTTCGGGTCCTCCCCAATGAGCAGTTCTTC. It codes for CASSLRVLPNEQFF.